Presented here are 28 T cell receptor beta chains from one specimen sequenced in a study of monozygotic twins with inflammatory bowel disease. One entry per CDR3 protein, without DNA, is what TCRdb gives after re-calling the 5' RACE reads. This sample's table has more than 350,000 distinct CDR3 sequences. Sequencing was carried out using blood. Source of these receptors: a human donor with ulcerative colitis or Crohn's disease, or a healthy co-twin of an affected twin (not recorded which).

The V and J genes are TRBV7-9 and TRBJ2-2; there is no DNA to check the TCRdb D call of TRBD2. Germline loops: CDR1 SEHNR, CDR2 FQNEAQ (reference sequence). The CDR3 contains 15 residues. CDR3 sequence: CASSFLAAATGELFF.

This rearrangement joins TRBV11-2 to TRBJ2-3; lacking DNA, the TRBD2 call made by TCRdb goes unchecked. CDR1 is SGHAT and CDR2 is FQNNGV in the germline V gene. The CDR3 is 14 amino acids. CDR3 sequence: CASSPDLITDTQYF.

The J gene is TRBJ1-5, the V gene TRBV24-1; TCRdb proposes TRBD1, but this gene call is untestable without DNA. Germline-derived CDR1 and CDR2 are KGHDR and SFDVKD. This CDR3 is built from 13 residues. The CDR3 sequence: CATSDRGNQPQHF.

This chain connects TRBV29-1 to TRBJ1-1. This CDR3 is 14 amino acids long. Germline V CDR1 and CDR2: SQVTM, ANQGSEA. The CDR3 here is CSGESGSKDTEAFF.

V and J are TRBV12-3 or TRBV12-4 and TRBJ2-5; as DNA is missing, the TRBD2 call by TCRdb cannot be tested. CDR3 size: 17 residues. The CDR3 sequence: CASSLGGAGITKETQYF.

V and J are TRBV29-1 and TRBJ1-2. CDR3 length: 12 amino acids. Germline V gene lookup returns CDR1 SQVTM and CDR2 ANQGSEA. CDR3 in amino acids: CSVRQEWGGYTF.

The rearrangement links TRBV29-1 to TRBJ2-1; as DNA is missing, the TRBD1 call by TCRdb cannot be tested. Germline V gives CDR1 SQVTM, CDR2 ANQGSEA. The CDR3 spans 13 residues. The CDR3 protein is CSSWTGGSGEQFF.

CDR3 amino acids: CASSPILGTAQEKLFF. The J gene is TRBJ1-4, the V gene TRBV18; TCRdb designates TRBD1, a call that cannot be tested without DNA. Germline V lookup: CDR1 KGHSH, CDR2 LQKENI. This CDR3 is built from 16 residues.

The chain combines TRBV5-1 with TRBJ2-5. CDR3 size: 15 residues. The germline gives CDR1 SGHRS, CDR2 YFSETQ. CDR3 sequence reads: CASSLADRFRETQYF.

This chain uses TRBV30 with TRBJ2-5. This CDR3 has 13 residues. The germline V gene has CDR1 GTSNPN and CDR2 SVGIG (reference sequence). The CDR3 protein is CAWSGVGQETQYF.

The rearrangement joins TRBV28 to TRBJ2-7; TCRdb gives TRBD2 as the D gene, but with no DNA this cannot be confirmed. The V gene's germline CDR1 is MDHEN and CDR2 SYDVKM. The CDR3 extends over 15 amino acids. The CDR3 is CASSSPLAGYYEQYF.

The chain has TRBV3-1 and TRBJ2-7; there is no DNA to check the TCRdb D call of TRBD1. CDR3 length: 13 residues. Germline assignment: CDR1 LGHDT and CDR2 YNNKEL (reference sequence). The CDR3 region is CASSHGQPYEQYF.

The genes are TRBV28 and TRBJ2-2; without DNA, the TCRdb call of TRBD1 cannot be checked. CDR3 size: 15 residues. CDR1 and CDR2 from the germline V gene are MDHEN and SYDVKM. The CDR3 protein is CASRPLAENTGELFF.

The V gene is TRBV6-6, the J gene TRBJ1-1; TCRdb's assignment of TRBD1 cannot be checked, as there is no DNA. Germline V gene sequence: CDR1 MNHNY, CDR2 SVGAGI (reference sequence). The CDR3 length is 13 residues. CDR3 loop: CASKPGMNTEALF.

This CDR3 reads CASTSLSRYGYTF. The chain uses TRBV18 and TRBJ1-2; TCRdb lists TRBD1, though no DNA is available to test this call. The germline V gene has CDR1 KGHSH and CDR2 LQKENI. This CDR3 has 13 residues.

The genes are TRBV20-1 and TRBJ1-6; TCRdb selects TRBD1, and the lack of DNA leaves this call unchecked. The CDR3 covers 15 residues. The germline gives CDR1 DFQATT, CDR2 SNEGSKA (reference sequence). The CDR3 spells CSAQETGLSNSPLHF.

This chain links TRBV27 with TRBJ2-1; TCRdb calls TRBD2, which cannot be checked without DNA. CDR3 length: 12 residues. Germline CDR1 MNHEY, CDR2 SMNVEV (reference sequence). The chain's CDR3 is CASSFGPNEQFF.

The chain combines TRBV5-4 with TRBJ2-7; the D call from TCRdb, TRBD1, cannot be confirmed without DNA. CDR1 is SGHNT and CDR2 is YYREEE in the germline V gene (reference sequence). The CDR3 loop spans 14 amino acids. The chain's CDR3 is CASSLDQGAYEQYF.

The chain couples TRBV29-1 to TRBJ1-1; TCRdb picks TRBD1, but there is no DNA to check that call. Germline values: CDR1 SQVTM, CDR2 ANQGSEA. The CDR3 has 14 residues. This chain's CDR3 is CSVALDSTNTEAFF.

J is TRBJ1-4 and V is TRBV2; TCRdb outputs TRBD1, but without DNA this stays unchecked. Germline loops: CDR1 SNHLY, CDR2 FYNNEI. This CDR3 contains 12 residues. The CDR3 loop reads CASRGQGEKLFF.

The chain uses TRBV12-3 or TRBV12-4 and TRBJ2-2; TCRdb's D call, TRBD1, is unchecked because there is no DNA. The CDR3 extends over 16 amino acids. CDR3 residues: CASSSGDRGGSGELFF.

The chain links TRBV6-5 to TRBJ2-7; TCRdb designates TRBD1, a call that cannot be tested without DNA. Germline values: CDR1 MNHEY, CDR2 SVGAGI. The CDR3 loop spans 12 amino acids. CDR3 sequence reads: CATSGDRYEQYF.

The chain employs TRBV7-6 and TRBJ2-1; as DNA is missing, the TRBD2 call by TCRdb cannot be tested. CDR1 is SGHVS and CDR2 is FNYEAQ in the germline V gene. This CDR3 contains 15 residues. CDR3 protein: CASSQMASGVNEQFF.

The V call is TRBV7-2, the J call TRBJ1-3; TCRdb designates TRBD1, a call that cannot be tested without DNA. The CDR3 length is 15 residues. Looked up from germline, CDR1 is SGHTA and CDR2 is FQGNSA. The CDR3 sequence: CASSLDRGAGNTIYF.

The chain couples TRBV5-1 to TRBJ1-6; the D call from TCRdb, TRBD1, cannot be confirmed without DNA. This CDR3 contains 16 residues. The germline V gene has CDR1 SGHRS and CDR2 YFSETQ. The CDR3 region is CASSLQASSYNSPLHF.

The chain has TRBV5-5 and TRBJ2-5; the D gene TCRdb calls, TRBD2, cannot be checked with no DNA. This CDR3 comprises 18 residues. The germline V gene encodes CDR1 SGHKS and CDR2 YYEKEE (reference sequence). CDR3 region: CASSLTGLAGALQETQYF.

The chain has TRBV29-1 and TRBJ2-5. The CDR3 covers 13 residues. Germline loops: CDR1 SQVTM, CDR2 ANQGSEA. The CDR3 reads CSVERHHQETQYF.

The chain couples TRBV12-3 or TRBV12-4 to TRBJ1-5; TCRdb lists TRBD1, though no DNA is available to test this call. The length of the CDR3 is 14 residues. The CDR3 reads CASSFGTSNQPQHF.